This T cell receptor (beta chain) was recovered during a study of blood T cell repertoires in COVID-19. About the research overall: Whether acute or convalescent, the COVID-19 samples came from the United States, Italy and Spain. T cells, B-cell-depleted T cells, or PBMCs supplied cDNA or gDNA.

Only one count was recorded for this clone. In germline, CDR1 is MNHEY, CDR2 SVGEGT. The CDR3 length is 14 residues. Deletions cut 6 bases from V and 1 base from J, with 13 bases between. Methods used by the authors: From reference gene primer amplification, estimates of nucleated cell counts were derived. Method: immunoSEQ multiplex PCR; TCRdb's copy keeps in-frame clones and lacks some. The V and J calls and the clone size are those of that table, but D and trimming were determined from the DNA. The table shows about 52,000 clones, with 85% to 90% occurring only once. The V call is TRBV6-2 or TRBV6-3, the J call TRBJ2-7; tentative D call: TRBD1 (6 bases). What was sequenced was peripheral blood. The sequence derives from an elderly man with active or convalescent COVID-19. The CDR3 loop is CASSPDSQSYEQYF. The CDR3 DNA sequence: TGTGCCAGCAGCCCGGACAGTCAGTCCTACGAGCAGTACTTC.